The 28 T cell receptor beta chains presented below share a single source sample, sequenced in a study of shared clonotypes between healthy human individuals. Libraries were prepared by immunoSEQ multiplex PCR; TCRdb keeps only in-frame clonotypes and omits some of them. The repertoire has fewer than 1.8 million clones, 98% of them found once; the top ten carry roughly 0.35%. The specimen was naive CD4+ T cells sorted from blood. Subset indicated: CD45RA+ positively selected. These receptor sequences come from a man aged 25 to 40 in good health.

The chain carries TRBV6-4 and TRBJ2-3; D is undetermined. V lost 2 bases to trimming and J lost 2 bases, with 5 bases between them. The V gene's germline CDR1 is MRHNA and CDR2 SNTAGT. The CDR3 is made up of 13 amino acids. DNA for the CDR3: TGTGCCAGCAGTGACACCCACACAGATACGCAGTATTTT. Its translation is CASSDTHTDTQYF.

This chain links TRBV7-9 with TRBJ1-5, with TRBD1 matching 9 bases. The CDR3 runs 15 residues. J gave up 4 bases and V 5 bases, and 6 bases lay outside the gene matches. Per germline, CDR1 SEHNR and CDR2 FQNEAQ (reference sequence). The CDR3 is CASSRGDRENQPQHF. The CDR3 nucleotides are TGTGCCAGCAGCAGAGGGGACAGGGAGAATCAGCCCCAGCATTTT.

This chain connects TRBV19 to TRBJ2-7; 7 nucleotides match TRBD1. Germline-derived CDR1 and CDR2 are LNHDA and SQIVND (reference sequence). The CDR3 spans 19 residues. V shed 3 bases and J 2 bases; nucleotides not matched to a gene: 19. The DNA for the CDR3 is TGTGCCAGTAGTATGGTGTTCATAGGGGGCCAGGGGAGCACCTACGAGCAGTACTTC. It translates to CASSMVFIGGQGSTYEQYF.

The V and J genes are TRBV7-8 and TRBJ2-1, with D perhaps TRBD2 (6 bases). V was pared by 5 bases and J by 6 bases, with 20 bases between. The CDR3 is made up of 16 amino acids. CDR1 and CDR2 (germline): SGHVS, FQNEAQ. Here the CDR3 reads CASSAGQTSIGNEQFF. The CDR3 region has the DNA TGTGCCAGCAGCGCGGGGCAGACGAGCATCGGCAATGAGCAGTTCTTC.

The CDR3: CASSYQQGNEQFF. CDR3 in DNA: TGTGCCAGCAGCTACCAACAGGGCAATGAGCAGTTCTTC. The V gene is TRBV5-4, the J gene TRBJ2-1, with D perhaps TRBD1 (6 bases). Germline lookup yields CDR1 SGHNT and CDR2 YYREEE (reference sequence). The CDR3 has 13 residues. Trimming took off 3 bases at V and 6 bases at J, with 10 bases between the two ends.

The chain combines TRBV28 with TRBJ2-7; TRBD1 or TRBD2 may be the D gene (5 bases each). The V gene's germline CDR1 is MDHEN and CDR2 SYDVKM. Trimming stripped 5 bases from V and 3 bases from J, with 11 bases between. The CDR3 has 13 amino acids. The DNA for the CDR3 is TGTGCCAGCAGTCGAGGGGATGGCTACGAGCAGTACTTC. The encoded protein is CASSRGDGYEQYF.

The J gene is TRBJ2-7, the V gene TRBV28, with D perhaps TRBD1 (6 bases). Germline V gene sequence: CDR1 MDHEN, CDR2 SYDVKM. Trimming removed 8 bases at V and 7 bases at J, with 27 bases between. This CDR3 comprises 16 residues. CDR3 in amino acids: CASGERGGRALREQYF. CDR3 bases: TGTGCCAGCGGGGAAAGAGGGGGTAGGGCACTACGGGAGCAGTACTTC.

This CDR3 is CASSSRTGAETQYF. Here the CDR3 DNA reads TGTGCCAGCAGTTCCCGGACAGGAGCGGAGACCCAGTACTTC. The gene calls are TRBV6-1 and TRBJ2-5, with 7 bases aligning to TRBD1. This CDR3 contains 14 residues. V was pared by 5 bases and J by 5 bases, with 8 bases of the junction left unmatched. Germline V gene lookup returns CDR1 MNHNS and CDR2 SASEGT.

The CDR3 here is CASSVNSGGDTQYF. CDR3 in DNA: TGCGCCAGCAGCGTCAATAGCGGGGGGGATACGCAGTATTTT. The chain links TRBV5-1 to TRBJ2-3; 10 bases map to TRBD2. CDR1 is SGHRS and CDR2 is YFSETQ in the germline V gene. This CDR3 contains 14 residues. V was clipped by 4 bases and J by 6 bases; unmatched bases: 5.

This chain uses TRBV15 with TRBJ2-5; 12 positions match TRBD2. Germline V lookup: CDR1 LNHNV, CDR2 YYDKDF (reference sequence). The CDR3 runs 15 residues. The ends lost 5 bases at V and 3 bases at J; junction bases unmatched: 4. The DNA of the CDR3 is TGTGCCACCAGCTCTAGCGGGAGGGCTAAAGAGACCCAGTACTTC. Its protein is CATSSSGRAKETQYF.

This CDR3 reads CASSSLGGNTYNEQFF. The CDR3 DNA sequence: TGTGCCAGTAGTTCCCTGGGAGGGAACACCTACAATGAGCAGTTCTTC. The J gene is TRBJ2-1, the V gene TRBV19, with 7 bases lining up with TRBD2. The CDR3 is made up of 16 amino acids. With 5 bases clipped from V and 2 bases from J, the junction kept 9 bases outside the gene matches. Germline loops: CDR1 LNHDA, CDR2 SQIVND (reference sequence).

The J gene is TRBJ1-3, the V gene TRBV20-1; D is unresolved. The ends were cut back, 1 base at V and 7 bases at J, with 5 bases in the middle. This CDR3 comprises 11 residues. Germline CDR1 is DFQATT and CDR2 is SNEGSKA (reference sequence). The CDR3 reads CSARVKNTIYF. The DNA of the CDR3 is TGCAGTGCTAGAGTCAAGAACACCATATATTTT.

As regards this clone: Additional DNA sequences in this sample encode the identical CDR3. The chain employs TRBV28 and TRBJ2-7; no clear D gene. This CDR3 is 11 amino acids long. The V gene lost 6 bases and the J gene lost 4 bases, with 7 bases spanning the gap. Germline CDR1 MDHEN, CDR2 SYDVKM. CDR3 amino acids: CASSPLYEQYF. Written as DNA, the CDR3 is TGTGCCAGCAGCCCCCTTTACGAGCAGTACTTC.

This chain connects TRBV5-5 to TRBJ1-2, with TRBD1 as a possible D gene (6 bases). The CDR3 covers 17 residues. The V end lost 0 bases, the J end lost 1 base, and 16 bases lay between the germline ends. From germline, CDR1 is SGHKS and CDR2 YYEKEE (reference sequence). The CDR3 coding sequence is TGTGCCAGCAGCTTGGGTTTAGGACAGTTGTTTAACTATGGCTACACCTTC. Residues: CASSLGLGQLFNYGYTF.

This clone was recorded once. The CDR3 DNA is TGTGCCAGCAGCTCCGGGACTAGGTTTGATGAGCAGTTCTTC. Amino acid sequence: CASSSGTRFDEQFF. The rearrangement uses TRBV28 and TRBJ2-1, with 8 bases identical to TRBD2. The CDR3 has 14 amino acids. Per the germline V gene, CDR1 is MDHEN and CDR2 is SYDVKM. J was trimmed by 8 bases and V by 6 bases; bases with no gene match: 9.

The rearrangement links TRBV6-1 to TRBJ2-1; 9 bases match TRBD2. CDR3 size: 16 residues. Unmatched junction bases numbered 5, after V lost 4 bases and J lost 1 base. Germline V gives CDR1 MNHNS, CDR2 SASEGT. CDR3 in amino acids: CASSGIAGVSYNEQFF. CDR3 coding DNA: TGTGCCAGCAGTGGCATAGCGGGAGTGTCCTACAATGAGCAGTTCTTC.

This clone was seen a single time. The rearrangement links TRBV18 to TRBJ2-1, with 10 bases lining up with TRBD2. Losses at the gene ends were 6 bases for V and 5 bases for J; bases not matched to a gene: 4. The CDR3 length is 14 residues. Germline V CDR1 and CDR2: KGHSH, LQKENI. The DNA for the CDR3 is TGTGCCAGCTCGCTAGCGGGAGCGGACAATGAGCAGTTCTTC. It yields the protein CASSLAGADNEQFF. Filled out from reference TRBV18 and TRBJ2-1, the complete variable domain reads NAGVMQNPRHLVRRRGQEARLRCSPMKGHSHVYWYRQLPEEGLKFMVYLQKENIIDESGMPKERFSAEFPKEGPSILRIQQVVRGDSAAYFCASSLAGADNEQFFGPGTRLTVL.

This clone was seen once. As DNA, the CDR3 is TGTGCCAGCAGCCCTCCGGGACTAGTATCCTACGAGCAGTACTTC. It is translated as CASSPPGLVSYEQYF. The rearrangement links TRBV14 to TRBJ2-7; 8 nucleotides align to TRBD2. CDR3 length equals 15 residues. Germline-derived CDR1 and CDR2 are SGHDN and FVKESK. Germline trimming cut 4 bases from V and 1 base from J; bases unmatched to any gene: 6.

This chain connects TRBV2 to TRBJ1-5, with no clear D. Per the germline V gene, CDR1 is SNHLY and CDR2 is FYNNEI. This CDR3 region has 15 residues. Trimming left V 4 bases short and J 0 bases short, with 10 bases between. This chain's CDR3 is CASSVEGYSNQPQHF. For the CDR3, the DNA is TGTGCCAGCAGTGTCGAAGGCTATAGCAATCAGCCCCAGCATTTT.

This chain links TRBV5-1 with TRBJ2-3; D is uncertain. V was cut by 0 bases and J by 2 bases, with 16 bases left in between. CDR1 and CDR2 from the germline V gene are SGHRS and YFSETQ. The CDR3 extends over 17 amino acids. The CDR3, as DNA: TGCGCCAGCAGCTTGGGGTTTAGGTCTACCCACACAGATACGCAGTATTTT. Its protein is CASSLGFRSTHTDTQYF.

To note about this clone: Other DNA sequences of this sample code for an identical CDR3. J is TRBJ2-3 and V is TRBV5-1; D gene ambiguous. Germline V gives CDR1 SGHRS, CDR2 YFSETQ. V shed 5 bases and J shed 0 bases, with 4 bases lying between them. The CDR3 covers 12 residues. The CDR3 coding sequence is TGCGCCAGCAGGGACAGCACAGATACGCAGTATTTT. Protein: CASRDSTDTQYF.

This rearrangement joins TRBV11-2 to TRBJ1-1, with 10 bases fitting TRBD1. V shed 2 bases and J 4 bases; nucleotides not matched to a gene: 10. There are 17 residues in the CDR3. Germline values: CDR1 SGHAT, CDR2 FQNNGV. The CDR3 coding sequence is TGTGCCAGCAGCTTAAAGGGACAGGGGATCGGCGGCACTGAAGCTTTCTTT. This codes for CASSLKGQGIGGTEAFF.

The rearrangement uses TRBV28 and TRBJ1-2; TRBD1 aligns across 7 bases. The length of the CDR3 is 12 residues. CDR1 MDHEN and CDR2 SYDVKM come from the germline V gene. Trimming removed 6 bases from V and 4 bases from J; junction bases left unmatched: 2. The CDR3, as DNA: TGTGCCAGCAGCGGACAGGCCTATGGCTACACCTTC. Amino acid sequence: CASSGQAYGYTF.

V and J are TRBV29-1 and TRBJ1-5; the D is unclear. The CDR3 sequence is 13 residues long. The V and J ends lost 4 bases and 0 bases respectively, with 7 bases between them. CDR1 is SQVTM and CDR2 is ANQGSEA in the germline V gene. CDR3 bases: TGCAGCGTTGGAGAGTATAGCAATCAGCCCCAGCATTTT. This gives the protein CSVGEYSNQPQHF.

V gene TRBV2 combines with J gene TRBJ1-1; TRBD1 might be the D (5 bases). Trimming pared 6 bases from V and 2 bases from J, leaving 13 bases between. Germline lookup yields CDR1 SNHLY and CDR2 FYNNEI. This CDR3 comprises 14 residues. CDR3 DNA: TGTGCCAGCAGACGGGACGAAGAAAACACTGAAGCTTTCTTT. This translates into CASRRDEENTEAFF.

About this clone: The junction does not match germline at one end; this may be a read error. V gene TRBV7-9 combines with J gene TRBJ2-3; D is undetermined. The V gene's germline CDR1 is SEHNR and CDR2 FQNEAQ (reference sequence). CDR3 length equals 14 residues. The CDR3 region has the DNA TGTGCCAGCAGCATAGCCGGGTTAGCAGATACGCAGTATTTT. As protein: CASSIAGLADTQYF.

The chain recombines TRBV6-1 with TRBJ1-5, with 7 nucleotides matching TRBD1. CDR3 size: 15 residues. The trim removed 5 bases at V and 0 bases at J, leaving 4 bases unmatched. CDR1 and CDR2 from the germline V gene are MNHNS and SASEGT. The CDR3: CASSKGALSNQPQHF. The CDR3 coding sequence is TGTGCCAGCAGTAAGGGGGCTCTTAGCAATCAGCCCCAGCATTTT.

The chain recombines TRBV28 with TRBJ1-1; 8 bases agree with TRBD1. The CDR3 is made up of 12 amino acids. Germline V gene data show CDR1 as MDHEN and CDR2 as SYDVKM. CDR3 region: CAVTGVHTEAFF. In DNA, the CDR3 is TGTGCAGTGACAGGGGTTCACACTGAAGCTTTCTTT.